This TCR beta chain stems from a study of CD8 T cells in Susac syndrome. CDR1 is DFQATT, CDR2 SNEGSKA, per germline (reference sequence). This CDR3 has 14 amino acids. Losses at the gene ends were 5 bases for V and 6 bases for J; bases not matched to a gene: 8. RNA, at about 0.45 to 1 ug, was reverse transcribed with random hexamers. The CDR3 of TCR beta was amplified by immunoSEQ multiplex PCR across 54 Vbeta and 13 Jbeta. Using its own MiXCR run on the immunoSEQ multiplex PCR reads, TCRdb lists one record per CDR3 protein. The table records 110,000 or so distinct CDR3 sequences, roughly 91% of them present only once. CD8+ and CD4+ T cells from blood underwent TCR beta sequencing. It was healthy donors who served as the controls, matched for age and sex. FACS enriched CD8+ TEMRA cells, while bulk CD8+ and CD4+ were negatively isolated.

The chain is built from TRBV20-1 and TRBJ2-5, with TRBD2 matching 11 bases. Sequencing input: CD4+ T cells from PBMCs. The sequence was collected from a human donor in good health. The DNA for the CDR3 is TGCAGTGCTCCAATAGCGGGAGGGGCCCAGACCCAGTACTTC. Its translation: CSAPIAGGAQTQYF.